This T cell receptor (beta chain) was identified in a study of cytomegalovirus exposure and HLA in healthy donors. Study summary: From donors who were HLA-typed, an early data release held about 89 million unique TCRs. Study observations and caveats: There were about 160 TCR beta chains listed as cytomegalovirus-associated. As immune exposure information, only CMV serostatus was available.

With V trimmed by 2 bases and J by 1 base, 14 bases remained unmatched. This CDR3 region has 19 residues. Germline V gives CDR1 PRHDT, CDR2 FYEKMQ (reference sequence). The PCR ran on 60 Vbeta and 13 Jbeta primers. The repertoire was sequenced with immunoSEQ multiplex PCR; TCRdb's copy has only in-frame clones and lacks some. In the table there are some 77,000 clones, 79% of which are singletons. Comment on this clone: Its antigen is unidentified.

Donors consisted of healthy bone marrow donors. This receptor was identified in a woman between 40 and 50 years old in good health and CMV-seropositive. This rearrangement joins TRBV13 to TRBJ2-1; 7 bases fit TRBD2. The sample taken for sequencing was PBMCs. CDR3 sequence reads: CASSLYRRENGRSYNEQFF. As DNA, the CDR3 is TGTGCCAGCAGCTTATACCGGCGGGAGAATGGCAGGTCCTACAATGAGCAGTTCTTC.